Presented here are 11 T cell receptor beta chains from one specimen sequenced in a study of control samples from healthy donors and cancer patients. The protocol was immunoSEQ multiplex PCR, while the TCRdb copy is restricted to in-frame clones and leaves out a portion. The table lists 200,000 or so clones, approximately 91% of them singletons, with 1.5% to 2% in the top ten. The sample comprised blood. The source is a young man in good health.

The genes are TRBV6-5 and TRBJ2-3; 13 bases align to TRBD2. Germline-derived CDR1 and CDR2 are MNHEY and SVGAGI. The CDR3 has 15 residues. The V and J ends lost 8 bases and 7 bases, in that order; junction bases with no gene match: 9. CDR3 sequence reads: CASGGTSGVKNTQYF. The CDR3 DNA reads TGTGCCAGCGGGGGGACTAGCGGGGTCAAAAATACGCAGTATTTT.

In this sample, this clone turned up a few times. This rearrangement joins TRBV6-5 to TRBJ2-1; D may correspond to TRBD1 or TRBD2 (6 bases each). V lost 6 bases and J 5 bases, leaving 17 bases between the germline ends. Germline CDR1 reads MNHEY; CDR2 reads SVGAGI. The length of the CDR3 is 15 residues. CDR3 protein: CASSYRGGRDNEQFF. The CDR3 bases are TGTGCCAGCAGCTACCGAGGGGGGCGGGACAATGAGCAGTTCTTC.

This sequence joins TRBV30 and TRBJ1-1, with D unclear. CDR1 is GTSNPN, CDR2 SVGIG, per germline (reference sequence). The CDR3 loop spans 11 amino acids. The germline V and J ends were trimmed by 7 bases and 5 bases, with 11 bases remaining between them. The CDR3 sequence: CALGLGTEAFF. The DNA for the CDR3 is TGTGCCTTAGGGCTAGGGACTGAAGCTTTCTTT.

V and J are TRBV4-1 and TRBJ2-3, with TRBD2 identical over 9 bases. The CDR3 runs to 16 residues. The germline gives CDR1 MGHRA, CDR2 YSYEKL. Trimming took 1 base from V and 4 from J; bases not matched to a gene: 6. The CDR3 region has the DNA TGCGCCAGCAGCCAAGGGCGTCTAGCGGGGTCAGATACGCAGTATTTT. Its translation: CASSQGRLAGSDTQYF.

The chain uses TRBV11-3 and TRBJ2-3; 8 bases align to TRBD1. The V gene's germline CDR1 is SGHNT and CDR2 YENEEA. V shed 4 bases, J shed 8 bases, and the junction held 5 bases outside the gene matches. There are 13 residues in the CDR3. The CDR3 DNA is TGTGCCAGCAGCTCGGGGACAGGTGGTACGCAGTATTTT. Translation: CASSSGTGGTQYF.

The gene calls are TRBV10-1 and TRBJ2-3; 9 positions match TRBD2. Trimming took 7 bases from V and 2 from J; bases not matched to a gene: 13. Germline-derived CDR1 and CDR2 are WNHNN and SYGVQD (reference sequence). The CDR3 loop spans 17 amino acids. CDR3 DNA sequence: TGCGCCAGCACCCTATTGGGTGCGGGGGGGTTCACAGATACGCAGTATTTT. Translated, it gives CASTLLGAGGFTDTQYF.

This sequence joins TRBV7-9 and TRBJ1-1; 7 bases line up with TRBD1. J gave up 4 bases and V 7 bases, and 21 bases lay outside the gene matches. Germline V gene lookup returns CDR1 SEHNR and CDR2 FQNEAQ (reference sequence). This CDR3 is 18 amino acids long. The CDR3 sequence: CASTVFRGYRSEGTEAFF. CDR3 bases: TGTGCCAGCACCGTCTTCAGGGGGTACCGATCTGAGGGCACTGAAGCTTTCTTT.

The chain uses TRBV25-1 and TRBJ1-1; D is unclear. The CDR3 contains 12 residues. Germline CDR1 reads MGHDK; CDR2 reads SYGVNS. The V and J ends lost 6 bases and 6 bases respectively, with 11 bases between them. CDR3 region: CASSSTWAEAFF. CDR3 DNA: TGTGCCAGCAGCAGTACTTGGGCTGAAGCTTTCTTT.

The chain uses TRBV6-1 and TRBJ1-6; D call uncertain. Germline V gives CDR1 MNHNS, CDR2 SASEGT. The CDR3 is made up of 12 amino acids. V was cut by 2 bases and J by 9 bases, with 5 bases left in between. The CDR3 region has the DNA TGTGCCAGCAGTGAACTATCTTCACCCCTCCACTTT. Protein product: CASSELSSPLHF.

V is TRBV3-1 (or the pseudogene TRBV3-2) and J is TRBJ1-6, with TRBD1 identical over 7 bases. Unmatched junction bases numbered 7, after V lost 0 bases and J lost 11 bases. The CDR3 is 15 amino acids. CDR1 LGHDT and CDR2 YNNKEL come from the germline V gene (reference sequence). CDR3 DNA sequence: TGTGCCAGCAGCCAAGATTCCAGGGGGAGGACACCCCTCCACTTT. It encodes CASSQDSRGRTPLHF.

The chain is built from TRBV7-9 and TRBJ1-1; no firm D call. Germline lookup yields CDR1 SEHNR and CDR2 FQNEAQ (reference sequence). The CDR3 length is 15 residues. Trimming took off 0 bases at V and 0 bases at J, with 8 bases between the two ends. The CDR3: CASSLALGLNTEAFF. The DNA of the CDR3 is TGTGCCAGCAGCTTAGCTTTAGGGTTGAACACTGAAGCTTTCTTT. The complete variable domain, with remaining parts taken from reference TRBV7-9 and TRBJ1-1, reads DTGVSQNPRHKITKRGQNVTFRCDPISEHNRLYWYRQTLGQGPEFLTYFQNEAQLEKSRLLSDRFSAERPKGSFSTLEIQRTEQGDSAMYLCASSLALGLNTEAFFGQGTRLTVV.